The next 9 T cell receptor beta chains were all read from a single sample in a study of CD8 T cells in ankylosing spondylitis. General study points: One TCR beta motif, made up of several highly homologous variants, appeared characteristic of ankylosing spondylitis blood.

Via MiXCR, TCRdb re-called the 5' RACE reads, giving one row per CDR3 protein. The table includes fewer than 550,000 distinct CDR3 sequences, about 5% detected once. For these TCRs, the target antigens are not known. Sample: blood, either unsorted or a sorted T cell fraction (not recorded which). The source of these receptors is a male donor with ankylosing spondylitis.

Details on this clonotype: It may be a read error: a sequence one base away is much more abundant. The rearrangement uses TRBV5-4 and TRBJ2-7; the match to TRBD1 covers 8 bases. With V trimmed by 4 bases and J by 3 bases, 6 bases remained unmatched. From germline, CDR1 is SGHNT and CDR2 YYREEE (reference sequence). The CDR3 extends over 14 amino acids. Written as DNA, the CDR3 is TGTGCCAGCAGCCGGGTACAGGGGGACTACGAGCAGTACTTC. Amino acids: CASSRVQGDYEQYF.

This clonotype was detected many times. The chain recombines TRBV28 with TRBJ1-2; 9 nucleotides agree with TRBD1. Germline V gene sequence: CDR1 MDHEN, CDR2 SYDVKM. Germline trimming cut 5 bases from V and 4 bases from J; bases unmatched to any gene: 5. The CDR3 is 14 amino acids. Here the CDR3 DNA reads TGTGCCAGCAGTATCGGGACAGGGATCTATGGCTACACCTTC. This encodes CASSIGTGIYGYTF.

This clonotype was recorded at least ten times. The gene calls are TRBV15 and TRBJ1-1; D gene ambiguous. Germline CDR1 and CDR2: LNHNV and YYDKDF (reference sequence). The length of the CDR3 is 13 residues. The V gene lost 0 bases and the J gene lost 5 bases, with 7 bases spanning the gap. CDR3 coding DNA: TGTGCCACCAGCAGAGACGGTTGGACTGAAGCTTTCTTT. Protein product: CATSRDGWTEAFF. The whole variable domain, filled in from reference TRBV15 and TRBJ1-1, reads DAMVIQNPRYQVTQFGKPVTLSCSQTLNHNVMYWYQQKSSQAPKLLFHYYDKDFNNEADTPDNFQSRRPNTSFCFLDIRSPGLGDTAMYLCATSRDGWTEAFFGQGTRLTVV.

Ten or more counts support this clonotype. This rearrangement joins TRBV4-2 to TRBJ2-3, with 9 bases identical to TRBD2. V was clipped by 1 base and J by 2 bases; unmatched bases: 4. This CDR3 region has 16 residues. Germline V gene lookup returns CDR1 LGHNA and CDR2 YNFKEQ. The CDR3 sequence: CASSQARGRATDTQYF. The CDR3 DNA reads TGTGCCAGCAGCCAAGCACGCGGGAGGGCCACAGATACGCAGTATTTT.

This clonotype was detected ten times or more. The chain joins TRBV27 to TRBJ2-7; 9 nucleotides match TRBD1. Germline V CDR1 and CDR2: MNHEY, SMNVEV (reference sequence). J was trimmed by 7 bases and V by 3 bases; bases with no gene match: 10. This CDR3 contains 15 residues. CDR3 sequence reads: CASSFWGQGVGEQYF. As DNA, the CDR3 is TGTGCCAGCAGTTTTTGGGGACAGGGAGTAGGGGAGCAGTACTTC.

The table lists this clonotype with many counts. The V gene is TRBV29-1, the J gene TRBJ2-5; D gene uncertain. The CDR3 spans 11 residues. V lost 5 bases and J lost 4, with 8 bases in between. Germline V CDR1 and CDR2: SQVTM, ANQGSEA. CDR3 sequence (DNA): TGCAGCGTTATGACGGGAGAGACCCAGTACTTC. Protein: CSVMTGETQYF. Supplemented by reference TRBV29-1 and TRBJ2-5, the full variable domain reads SAVISQKPSRDICQRGTSLTIQCQVDSQVTMMFWYRQQPGQSLTLIATANQGSEATYESGFVIDKFPISRPNLTFSTLTVSNMSPEDSSIYLCSVMTGETQYFGPGTRLLVL.

This clonotype was seen ten or more times. The rearrangement joins TRBV5-5 to TRBJ1-5, with D possibly TRBD1 on 5 matching bases. CDR3 size: 14 residues. From germline, CDR1 is SGHKS and CDR2 YYEKEE (reference sequence). Between the trimmed V and J ends, which lost 4 bases and 5 bases, there was a span of 13 bases. This chain's CDR3 is CASSEVGLYQPQHF. In nucleotides, the CDR3 is TGTGCCAGCAGCGAGGTGGGGCTTTATCAGCCCCAGCATTTT. The whole variable domain, remainder taken from reference TRBV5-5 and TRBJ1-5, is DAGVTQSPTHLIKTRGQQVTLRCSPISGHKSVSWYQQVLGQGPQFIFQYYEKEERGRGNFPDRFSARQFPNYSSELNVNALLLGDSALYLCASSEVGLYQPQHFGDGTRLSIL.

This clonotype was recorded a few times. The rearrangement links TRBV28 to TRBJ2-5, with 7 nucleotides matching TRBD1. Per the germline V gene, CDR1 is MDHEN and CDR2 is SYDVKM. This CDR3 contains 14 residues. The V and J ends lost 10 bases and 6 bases, in that order; junction bases with no gene match: 14. CDR3 amino acids: CATRDRGVEKTQYF. In nucleotides, the CDR3 is TGTGCCACCAGGGACAGAGGCGTGGAGAAGACCCAGTACTTC.

This chain joins TRBV28 and TRBJ1-4; D remains unclear. V was pared by 4 bases and J by 5 bases, with 17 bases between. There are 16 residues in the CDR3. The germline V gene has CDR1 MDHEN and CDR2 SYDVKM. CDR3 sequence: CASSSPGESGNEKLFF. For the CDR3, the DNA is TGTGCCAGCAGTTCCCCTGGGGAATCGGGCAATGAAAAACTGTTTTTT.